The rows below give T cell receptor beta chains drawn from one sample of a study of beta chain features in type 1 diabetes. Sequencing was performed with immunoSEQ multiplex PCR; in TCRdb, only in-frame clones are kept and a portion is missing. The sample includes about 650,000 clones, around 12% of them seen just once. Specimen: naive CD4+ T cells from blood. These TCRs come from a man younger than 40 with type 1 diabetes. The CDR3 runs from the conserved cysteine through the conserved F or W. The D gene is left open where the match is weak. Expanded clones are given a class, and other clones once, few, many or no size at all.

d_call	clone_size	v_call	j_call	cdr3_aa	cdr3_nt
TRBD2	-	TRBV29-1	TRBJ2-7	CSVVSLAGTYEQYF	TGCAGCGTTGTATCCCTAGCGGGGACCTACGAGCAGTACTTC
-	-	TRBV27	TRBJ1-5	CASSLVVSQPQHF	TGTGCCAGCAGTTTAGTGGTGTCTCAGCCCCAGCATTTT
-	-	TRBV21-1	TRBJ1-2	CASGQGAGYGYTF	TGTGCCAGCGGACAGGGGGCGGGGTATGGCTACACCTTC
-	-	TRBV7-9	TRBJ2-6	CASSLGGTGANVLTF	TGTGCCAGCAGCTTAGGAGGGACTGGGGCCAACGTCCTGACTTTC
-	-	TRBV5-8	TRBJ1-2	CASIIGASNYGYTF	TGTGCCAGCATCATAGGGGCATCTAACTATGGCTACACCTTC
-	few	TRBV21-1	TRBJ1-6	CASSKEGGVNSPLHF	TGTGCCAGCAGCAAAGAGGGAGGGGTTAATTCACCCCTCCACTTT
-	few	TRBV15	TRBJ1-3	CATSRGDSGNTIYF	TGTGCCACCAGCAGAGGAGACTCTGGAAACACCATATATTTT
TRBD1	-	TRBV29-1	TRBJ2-5	CSVATGGETQYF	TGCAGCGTTGCGACAGGGGGAGAGACCCAGTACTTC
TRBD2	few	TRBV28	TRBJ2-5	CASSSLAGIQETQYF	TGTGCCAGCAGTTCGTTAGCGGGTATCCAAGAGACCCAGTACTTC
-	few	TRBV19	TRBJ1-6	CASSIDRGDSPLHF	TGTGCCAGTAGTATCGACCGAGGGGATTCACCCCTCCACTTT
-	-	TRBV7-8	TRBJ2-3	CASSLGGFSTDTQYF	TGTGCCAGCAGCTTAGGAGGATTTAGCACAGATACGCAGTATTTT
-	-	TRBV30	TRBJ1-6	CAWTGHLFNSPLHF	TGTGCCTGGACCGGACATCTCTTTAATTCACCCCTCCACTTT
-	-	TRBV27	TRBJ1-5	CASSLKYNQPQHF	TGTGCCAGCAGTTTAAAGTACAATCAGCCCCAGCATTTT
-	-	TRBV2	TRBJ2-5	CASGGEGETQYF	TGTGCCAGCGGAGGGGAAGGGGAGACCCAGTACTTC
-	few	TRBV14	TRBJ1-4	CASSQDGGRWNEKLFF	TGTGCCAGCAGCCAAGATGGGGGACGGTGGAATGAAAAACTGTTTTTT
-	few	TRBV6-5	TRBJ2-4	CASGRAIQYF	TGTGCCAGCGGCCGGGCCATTCAGTACTTC
-	few	TRBV4-3	TRBJ2-3	CASSPEQATDTQYF	TGCGCCAGCAGCCCAGAGCAGGCTACAGATACGCAGTATTTT
TRBD2	-	TRBV6-5	TRBJ2-1	CASSYSASGSYNEQFF	TGTGCCAGCAGTTACTCGGCTAGCGGGAGTTACAATGAGCAGTTCTTC
TRBD1	few	TRBV28	TRBJ1-2	CASSSLTGTSPYGYTF	TGTGCCAGCAGTTCATTGACAGGGACCTCCCCCTATGGCTACACCTTC
-	-	TRBV2	TRBJ2-6	CASSPTYSGANVLTF	TGTGCCAGCAGCCCCACCTACTCTGGGGCCAACGTCCTGACTTTC
-	-	TRBV13	TRBJ1-1	CASSLGGGNTEAFF	TGTGCCAGCAGCTTAGGAGGGGGGAACACTGAAGCTTTCTTT
TRBD1	-	TRBV11-2	TRBJ1-2	CASSLDRRANYGYTF	TGTGCCAGCAGCTTGGACAGGAGAGCTAACTATGGCTACACCTTC
-	-	TRBV4-2	TRBJ2-3	CASSQEQGGGDTQYF	TGTGCCAGCAGCCAAGAACAGGGTGGAGGAGATACGCAGTATTTT
-	-	TRBV9	TRBJ1-1	CASSVAPNTEAFF	TGTGCCAGCAGCGTAGCCCCAAACACTGAAGCTTTCTTT
-	-	TRBV30	TRBJ1-3	CAWCPAGSGNTIYF	TGTGCCTGGTGCCCTGCAGGCTCTGGAAACACCATATATTTT
TRBD1	-	TRBV27	TRBJ1-2	CASSQQGWSSNGYTF	TGTGCCAGCAGTCAACAGGGGTGGAGCTCGAATGGCTACACCTTC
TRBD1	few	TRBV5-1	TRBJ2-1	CASRPDRSYNEQFF	TGCGCCAGCAGGCCGGACAGGAGCTACAATGAGCAGTTCTTC
-	-	TRBV28	TRBJ1-4	CASSPHSGSVNEKLFF	TGTGCCAGCAGTCCTCACTCGGGGTCAGTTAATGAAAAACTGTTTTTT